This note documents a single T cell receptor beta chain sequence. Its specificity is unknown. This entry belongs to a study of CD8 T cells in ankylosing spondylitis. Study results and limitations: Reported data indicate significant enrichment of disease-linked clones within matched ankylosing spondylitis synovial fluid.

From the 5' RACE reads, TCRdb called clonotypes with MiXCR, one entry per CDR3 protein. Of 50,000 to 70,000 distinct CDR3 sequences in the sample, 6.2% are singletons; the top ten hold 5%. Between the trimmed V and J ends, which lost 6 bases and 3 bases, there was a span of 15 bases. The CDR3 totals 15 residues. CDR1 and CDR2 from the germline V gene are LNHDA and SQIVND (reference sequence). The sequenced material came from synovial fluid, either unsorted or a sorted T cell fraction (not recorded which). The sequence was obtained from a male donor with ankylosing spondylitis. The chain employs TRBV19 and TRBJ1-5; weak D call: TRBD1 (6 bases). CDR3 DNA: TGTGCCAGTAGCCACGGACAGAAAGACAATCAGCCCCAGCATTTT. Amino acid sequence: CASSHGQKDNQPQHF.